This is a list of T cell receptor beta chains from one sample in a study of T cells in localized non-small cell lung cancer. Measured with immunoSEQ multiplex PCR; TCRdb has only the in-frame clones, and not every one. The top ten clones hold about 1.5% of a sample with 65,000 to 80,000 clones, less than 85% of them seen once. This sample comprised peripheral blood, obtained before any cancer treatment. The source is a female donor older than 55 with stage I lung adenocarcinoma. CDR3s include the opening cysteine and the closing phenylalanine or tryptophan. D genes are given only for firm matches. Not every row has a clone size; where given, it reads once, few, many or a size class.

length: 14
V: TRBV4-3
size: .
D: TRBD2
J: TRBJ2-5
CDR3: CASSQGEGWETQYF
DNA: TGCGCCAGCAGCCAGGGGGAGGGCTGGGAGACCCAGTACTTC

length: 15
V: TRBV18
size: .
D: .
J: TRBJ2-3
CDR3: CASSPSVSHTDTQYF
DNA: TGTGCCAGCTCACCCTCGGTGAGTCACACAGATACGCAGTATTTT

length: 14
V: TRBV19
size: .
D: TRBD2
J: TRBJ2-7
CDR3: CASSIAGGDYEQYF
DNA: TGTGCCAGTAGTATAGCGGGAGGGGACTACGAGCAGTACTTC

length: 16
V: TRBV6-1
size: once
D: TRBD1
J: TRBJ1-1
CDR3: CASSVRTGGLNTEAFF
DNA: TGTGCCAGCAGTGTTCGGACAGGGGGGTTGAACACTGAAGCTTTCTTT

length: 17
V: TRBV7-3
size: once
D: TRBD1
J: TRBJ2-2
CDR3: CASSRVQGLTNTGELFF
DNA: TGTGCCAGCAGTAGGGTACAGGGGCTTACGAACACCGGGGAGCTGTTTTTT

length: 17
V: TRBV10-2
size: once
D: TRBD2
J: TRBJ2-1
CDR3: CASSFQGGGGAFNEQFF
DNA: TGCGCCAGCAGTTTTCAGGGCGGCGGGGGGGCCTTCAATGAGCAGTTCTTC

length: 13
V: TRBV4-2
size: .
D: .
J: TRBJ1-1
CDR3: CASSHPMNTEAFF
DNA: TGTGCCAGCAGCCACCCCATGAACACTGAAGCTTTCTTT

length: 16
V: TRBV19
size: .
D: .
J: TRBJ1-2
CDR3: CASSIGYDLTNYGYTF
DNA: TGTGCCAGTAGTATAGGCTACGACCTAACTAACTATGGCTACACCTTC

length: 15
V: TRBV19
size: .
D: TRBD1
J: TRBJ1-2
CDR3: CASSIAHTGTGAETF
DNA: TGTGCCAGTAGTATAGCACACACCGGGACAGGGGCAGAGACCTTC

length: 12
V: TRBV29-1
size: .
D: .
J: TRBJ2-7
CDR3: CSGGAKAAEQYF
DNA: TGCAGCGGTGGGGCCAAGGCGGCCGAGCAGTACTTC

length: 12
V: TRBV10-3
size: .
D: .
J: TRBJ2-3
CDR3: CAISGLSDTQYF
DNA: TGTGCCATCAGTGGACTGTCAGATACGCAGTATTTT

length: 13
V: TRBV2
size: .
D: .
J: TRBJ1-2
CDR3: CASSAGRGYGYTF
DNA: TGTGCCAGCAGTGCCGGCAGGGGCTATGGCTACACCTTC

length: 18
V: TRBV7-9
size: .
D: .
J: TRBJ2-1
CDR3: CASSSRIGGPPAYNEQFF
DNA: TGTGCCAGCAGCTCCCGAATAGGAGGTCCACCAGCCTACAATGAGCAGTTCTTC

length: 13
V: TRBV7-3
size: .
D: .
J: TRBJ2-5
CDR3: CASSRGTQETQYF
DNA: TGTGCCAGCAGCCGAGGGACACAAGAGACCCAGTACTTC

length: 16
V: TRBV19
size: few
D: TRBD2
J: TRBJ2-1
CDR3: CASSKNLAGLLNEQFF
DNA: TGTGCCAGTAGTAAGAACCTAGCGGGTCTACTAAATGAGCAGTTCTTC

length: 16
V: TRBV5-1
size: .
D: TRBD2
J: TRBJ2-2
CDR3: CASSKTVAGDTGELFF
DNA: TGCGCCAGCAGCAAAACCGTTGCGGGGGACACCGGGGAGCTGTTTTTT

length: 18
V: TRBV5-5
size: .
D: TRBD2
J: TRBJ2-3
CDR3: CASSSSSGLAGLRDTQYF
DNA: TGTGCCAGCAGCTCCTCCTCCGGGCTAGCGGGATTAAGGGATACGCAGTATTTT

length: 15
V: TRBV5-6
size: .
D: TRBD1
J: TRBJ2-3
CDR3: CASSPMTGRPDTQYF
DNA: TGTGCCAGCAGCCCAATGACAGGGAGACCAGATACGCAGTATTTT

length: 14
V: TRBV4-1
size: .
D: .
J: TRBJ1-2
CDR3: CASSQEPGVRGYTF
DNA: TGCGCCAGCAGCCAAGAACCAGGGGTGCGTGGCTACACCTTC

length: 16
V: TRBV28
size: .
D: TRBD2
J: TRBJ2-3
CDR3: CASSSSSGRAGDTQYF
DNA: TGTGCCAGCAGTTCCTCGAGCGGGAGGGCCGGGGATACGCAGTATTTT

length: 13
V: TRBV11-3
size: .
D: .
J: TRBJ2-1
CDR3: CASSLVGGNEQFF
DNA: TGTGCCAGCAGCTTAGTCGGGGGTAATGAGCAGTTCTTC

length: 15
V: TRBV5-6
size: .
D: TRBD2
J: TRBJ2-7
CDR3: CASSLLGLAGYEQYF
DNA: TGTGCCAGCAGCTTGTTGGGCCTAGCGGGATACGAGCAGTACTTC

length: 12
V: TRBV9
size: .
D: .
J: TRBJ2-5
CDR3: CASNRGGETQYF
DNA: TGTGCCAGCAACAGGGGAGGAGAGACCCAGTACTTC

length: 12
V: TRBV7-2
size: .
D: TRBD1
J: TRBJ2-5
CDR3: CASSSQGVVQYF
DNA: TGTGCCAGCAGCTCGCAGGGGGTGGTCCAGTACTTC

length: 15
V: TRBV10-1
size: .
D: .
J: TRBJ2-4
CDR3: CASSGGALAKNIQYF
DNA: TGCGCCAGCAGTGGGGGAGCCTTAGCCAAAAACATTCAGTACTTC

length: 16
V: TRBV6-5
size: .
D: .
J: TRBJ2-7
CDR3: CASSYSRTANGVEQYF
DNA: TGTGCCAGCAGTTACTCGAGGACGGCCAACGGCGTGGAGCAGTACTTC

length: 14
V: TRBV7-3
size: once
D: .
J: TRBJ1-3
CDR3: CASSYRNARNTIYF
DNA: TGTGCCAGCAGCTACAGAAACGCGAGAAACACCATATATTTT

length: 13
V: TRBV29-1
size: .
D: TRBD1
J: TRBJ2-5
CDR3: CSVVGTGGLTQYF
DNA: TGCAGCGTTGTGGGGACAGGAGGATTGACCCAGTACTTC

length: 14
V: TRBV2
size: .
D: .
J: TRBJ1-2
CDR3: CASSEKGSGYGYTF
DNA: TGTGCCAGCAGTGAAAAGGGGTCTGGCTATGGCTACACCTTC

length: 18
V: TRBV29-1
size: few
D: TRBD2
J: TRBJ2-2
CDR3: CSVEEPTGTSGNTGELFF
DNA: TGCAGCGTTGAAGAACCCACCGGGACTAGCGGGAACACCGGGGAGCTGTTTTTT

length: 15
V: TRBV5-1
size: .
D: .
J: TRBJ2-5
CDR3: CASSLYGGVEETQYF
DNA: TGCGCCAGCAGCTTGTACGGGGGAGTAGAGGAGACCCAGTACTTC

length: 15
V: TRBV5-6
size: .
D: TRBD1
J: TRBJ1-4
CDR3: CASSRNLDRGEKLFF
DNA: TGTGCCAGCAGCCGCAACTTGGACAGGGGGGAAAAACTGTTTTTT

length: 17
V: TRBV9
size: .
D: .
J: TRBJ2-6
CDR3: CASSEGGLWAGANVLTF
DNA: TGTGCCAGCAGCGAAGGTGGGCTCTGGGCTGGGGCCAACGTCCTGACTTTC

length: 14
V: TRBV5-5
size: .
D: .
J: TRBJ1-1
CDR3: CASSLDTWNTEAFF
DNA: TGTGCCAGCAGCTTGGATACCTGGAACACTGAAGCTTTCTTT

length: 14
V: TRBV7-3
size: few
D: .
J: TRBJ1-1
CDR3: CASSLTGGNTEAFF
DNA: TGTGCCAGCAGCTTAACGGGGGGAAACACTGAAGCTTTCTTT

length: 12
V: TRBV29-1
size: .
D: .
J: TRBJ1-2
CDR3: CSVSQDNYGYTF
DNA: TGCAGCGTCTCACAGGATAACTATGGCTACACCTTC

length: 16
V: TRBV7-6
size: .
D: TRBD1
J: TRBJ2-1
CDR3: CASSSPGQGEEGEQFF
DNA: TGTGCCAGCAGCTCTCCGGGACAGGGGGAGGAGGGTGAGCAGTTCTTC

length: 18
V: TRBV16
size: .
D: TRBD1
J: TRBJ1-3
CDR3: CASSQVPGTGKVGNTIYF
DNA: TGTGCCAGCAGCCAGGTCCCCGGGACAGGGAAAGTCGGAAACACCATATATTTT

length: 15
V: TRBV19
size: once
D: .
J: TRBJ2-1
CDR3: CASSISPGVQGEQFF
DNA: TGTGCCAGTAGTATAAGTCCAGGGGTTCAAGGTGAGCAGTTCTTC

length: 14
V: TRBV19
size: .
D: .
J: TRBJ1-1
CDR3: CASSPPEGFAEAFF
DNA: TGTGCCAGTAGCCCCCCGGAAGGGTTCGCTGAAGCTTTCTTT

length: 19
V: TRBV7-9
size: .
D: .
J: TRBJ2-6
CDR3: CASSSPLQLSSSGANVLTF
DNA: TGTGCCAGCAGCTCCCCCCTTCAGCTGTCTAGCTCTGGGGCCAACGTCCTGACTTTC

length: 13
V: TRBV6-1
size: .
D: .
J: TRBJ1-2
CDR3: CASSEVIGYGYTF
DNA: TGTGCCAGCAGTGAAGTTATAGGCTATGGCTACACCTTC

length: 14
V: TRBV4-2
size: .
D: .
J: TRBJ1-5
CDR3: CASSQEEGDQPQHF
DNA: TGTGCCAGCAGCCAAGAAGAGGGAGATCAGCCCCAGCATTTT

length: 15
V: TRBV9
size: .
D: TRBD2
J: TRBJ2-3
CDR3: CASSASGGGTDTQYF
DNA: TGTGCCAGCAGCGCTAGCGGGGGAGGGACAGATACGCAGTATTTT

length: 16
V: TRBV5-1
size: few
D: .
J: TRBJ2-2
CDR3: CASSPNPGQNTGELFF
DNA: TGCGCCAGCAGCCCAAACCCGGGACAGAACACCGGGGAGCTGTTTTTT

length: 15
V: TRBV28
size: .
D: .
J: TRBJ1-4
CDR3: CASSGAGPGREKLFF
DNA: TGTGCCAGCAGTGGGGCTGGACCAGGGCGGGAAAAACTGTTTTTT

length: 14
V: TRBV25-1
size: .
D: .
J: TRBJ2-1
CDR3: CASRGGRGGDEQFF
DNA: TGTGCCAGCAGGGGGGGACGGGGAGGCGATGAGCAGTTCTTC

length: 15
V: TRBV28
size: once
D: TRBD1
J: TRBJ1-1
CDR3: CASSSTDRARVEAFF
DNA: TGTGCCAGCAGTTCGACCGACAGGGCACGGGTTGAAGCTTTCTTT

length: 12
V: TRBV5-1
size: .
D: .
J: TRBJ2-7
CDR3: CASSSYREEQYF
DNA: TGCGCCAGCAGCTCGTACAGGGAGGAGCAGTACTTC

length: 14
V: TRBV5-1
size: .
D: TRBD1
J: TRBJ2-7
CDR3: CASSSRGLRDEQYF
DNA: TGCGCCAGCAGCTCCAGGGGGCTTCGAGACGAGCAGTACTTC

length: 13
V: TRBV4-3
size: .
D: .
J: TRBJ1-1
CDR3: CASSQDGGAEAFF
DNA: TGCGCCAGCAGCCAAGATGGGGGGGCTGAAGCTTTCTTT

length: 18
V: TRBV6-1
size: .
D: .
J: TRBJ2-3
CDR3: CASSEVVRTDTQYFGLHF
DNA: .

length: 15
V: TRBV5-1
size: .
D: .
J: TRBJ1-3
CDR3: CASSLAPGPGNTIYF
DNA: TGCGCCAGCAGCTTGGCACCGGGGCCTGGAAACACCATATATTTT

length: 15
V: TRBV6-1
size: .
D: .
J: TRBJ2-7
CDR3: CASSAWGGADDEQYF
DNA: TGTGCCAGCAGTGCATGGGGGGGCGCGGATGACGAGCAGTACTTC